This is a list of T cell receptor beta chains from one sample in a study of cytomegalovirus exposure and HLA in healthy donors. Assay used: immunoSEQ multiplex PCR; TCRdb lists only in-frame clones, some missing. The sample contains tens of thousands of clones, 65% to 75% of which appear only once. Specimen: PBMCs. The origin of the receptors is a man aged 50 or older in good health and CMV-seropositive. CDR3s include the opening cysteine and the closing phenylalanine or tryptophan. D genes are given only for firm matches. Size is stated for part of the rows, as once, few or many counts, or as a class when the clone is expanded.

j_call v_call d_call clone_size cdr3_nt cdr3_aa
TRBJ2-5 TRBV6-5 TRBD1 . TGTGCCAGCAGCTACCGGGACAGTCAAGAGACCCAGTACTTC CASSYRDSQETQYF
TRBJ2-3 TRBV27 TRBD2 . TGTGCCAGCAGTTTACTAGCGGGAGTGTCTAGGACAGATACGCAGTATTTT CASSLLAGVSRTDTQYF
TRBJ1-2 TRBV5-4 . . TGTGCCAGCAGCTTGGCCGACACCACCTATGGCTACACCTTC CASSLADTTYGYTF
TRBJ2-3 TRBV28 . . TGTGCCAGCAGTTTAGTAGCCTTCGATACGCAGTATTTT CASSLVAFDTQYF
TRBJ1-5 TRBV10-3 . . TGTGCCACTAGCACTACAGGGAATAGCAATCAGCCCCAGCATTTT CATSTTGNSNQPQHF
TRBJ1-6 TRBV11-2 TRBD1 . TGTGCCAGCAGCGACCGGGACAGGGGGATTAATTCACCCCTCCACTTT CASSDRDRGINSPLHF
TRBJ2-5 TRBV2 TRBD1 . TGTGCCAGCAGTGCAGGACAGGCGGGCGAGACCCAGTACTTC CASSAGQAGETQYF
TRBJ2-7 TRBV30 . . TGTGCCTGGAGTGACGGTCTACCGCTAGAGCAGTACTTC CAWSDGLPLEQYF
TRBJ2-7 TRBV7-9 TRBD2 . TGTGCCATGGCTAGCGGGAGCAACGAGCAGTACTTC CAMASGSNEQYF
TRBJ2-3 TRBV2 . . TGTGCCAGCAGAGGGACTGCCGCTAGCACAGATACGCAGTATTTT CASRGTAASTDTQYF
TRBJ1-5 TRBV27 . few TGTGCCAGCAGTCCGCAACAGGGCGAGGATCAGCCCCAGCATTTT CASSPQQGEDQPQHF
TRBJ1-4 TRBV5-1 . . TGCGCCAGCAGCTTAGGTAGGGGAAATGAAAAACTGTTTTTT CASSLGRGNEKLFF
TRBJ2-1 TRBV9 . once TGTGCCAGCAGCCCCCAAGGGGCGGACCCTTACAATGAGCAGTTCTTC CASSPQGADPYNEQFF
TRBJ2-1 TRBV5-1 TRBD1 . TGCGCCAGCAGAACTACGACAGGGATTGAGCAGTTCTTC CASRTTTGIEQFF
TRBJ1-1 TRBV7-8 . once TGTGCCAGCAGCTTTGGGGCTAGAGTCGCTGAAGCTTTCTTT CASSFGARVAEAFF
TRBJ1-2 TRBV5-1 . . TGCGCCAGCAGCTTGGCCCCGCCTGGGCCCCATGGCTACACCTTC CASSLAPPGPHGYTF
TRBJ1-5 TRBV28 . . TGTGCCAGCAGTCGTCAAGGGGGTAGCAATCAGCCCCAGCATTTT CASSRQGGSNQPQHF
TRBJ2-7 TRBV27 . . TGTGCCAGCAGTTTATCAGGGACATTTTCCTACGAGCAGTACTTC CASSLSGTFSYEQYF
TRBJ2-3 TRBV7-2 . . TGTGCCAGCAGTCGACCGAGCGGTACAGATACGCAGTATTTT CASSRPSGTDTQYF
TRBJ2-7 TRBV4-3 . . TGCGCCAGCAGCCAGTACAGGGTGGGTACCTACGAGCAGTACTTC CASSQYRVGTYEQYF
TRBJ1-1 TRBV9 . . TGTGCCAGCAGCGCAACAGAAAGGGGCACTGAAGCTTTCTTT CASSATERGTEAFF
TRBJ2-7 TRBV27 TRBD1 . TGTGCCAGCAGTTTAACAGGGGGGAGTTACGAGCAGTACTTC CASSLTGGSYEQYF
TRBJ2-2 TRBV5-6 . . TGTGCCAGCAGGTCGACAGGGAACACCGGGGAGCTGTTTTTT CASRSTGNTGELFF
TRBJ2-7 TRBV6-1 TRBD1 . TGTGCCAGCAGTGGAACCCCTGGACAGGGGGGTCAGAACGAGCAGTACTTC CASSGTPGQGGQNEQYF
TRBJ1-2 TRBV10-3 TRBD1 . TGTGCCATCAGTGAGCCACTCCAGGGGGCGGCCTATGGCTACACCTTC CAISEPLQGAAYGYTF
TRBJ2-5 TRBV5-1 TRBD1 . TGCGCCAGCAGCGAGGGACAGCCCTTTCGGGAGACCCAGTACTTC CASSEGQPFRETQYF
TRBJ1-5 TRBV27 . few TGTGCCAGCAGTTTGGGTCCGACACAGGATCAGCCCCAGCATTTT CASSLGPTQDQPQHF
TRBJ2-7 TRBV2 TRBD2 few TGTGCCAGCATTCCGTTTAGCGGGGGGGTATACGAGCAGTACTTC CASIPFSGGVYEQYF
TRBJ2-7 TRBV5-1 TRBD2 . TGCGCCAGCAGCTTGGGGTTTGGTCTAGCGGGAACCGCCTCCGAGCAGTACTTC CASSLGFGLAGTASEQYF
TRBJ2-3 TRBV5-4 TRBD1 few TGTGCCAGCAGCTTGGGCGGACAGGGGACAGATACGCAGTATTTT CASSLGGQGTDTQYF
TRBJ1-1 TRBV6-6 TRBD1 . TGTGCCAGCAGGTGGACAGGGAACACTGAAGCTTTCTTT CASRWTGNTEAFF
TRBJ1-2 TRBV29-1 TRBD1 . TGCAGCGTTGAAGAGAGGACAGGGATGGTTGGGAAGGGCTACACCTTC CSVEERTGMVGKGYTF
TRBJ1-5 TRBV2 . . TGTGCCAGCAGAAGCATGGAGCCCCAGCATTTT CASRSMEPQHF
TRBJ2-7 TRBV11-2 . . TGTGCCAGCAGCTTAGGGCACCGCGGGACTCCCTACGAGCAGTACTTC CASSLGHRGTPYEQYF
TRBJ1-5 TRBV5-1 . . TGCGCCAGCAGCTTGACCGGACAGCTAAATCAGCCCCAGCATTTT CASSLTGQLNQPQHF